The 14 T cell receptor beta chains below come from one sample, sequenced in a study of T-cell memory formation after mild COVID-19. Each CDR3 protein gets one entry after TCRdb re-called the 5' RACE reads with MiXCR. Of 150,000 to 200,000 distinct CDR3 sequences detected, over 20% appear once; the ten largest clones hold around 23%. The sample consisted of PBMCs or a T cell subset sorted from them (not recorded which). All receptors come from an adult woman who had mild COVID-19 (a few samples of this study predate the infection). Cell type and time point are not known.

V gene TRBV6-5 combines with J gene TRBJ1-1, with D possibly matching TRBD1 (6 bases). Trimming stripped 3 bases from V and 7 bases from J, with 15 bases between. Germline assignment: CDR1 MNHEY and CDR2 SVGAGI. The CDR3 has 14 residues. CDR3 sequence (DNA): TGTGCCAGCAGTTATGACGGGGGGGACATTGAAGCTTTCTTT. Amino acid sequence: CASSYDGGDIEAFF.

Written as DNA, the CDR3 is TGCAGCGTACTAGTTTTCGGGGAGCTGTTTTTT. Translation: CSVLVFGELFF. The chain employs TRBV20-1 and TRBJ2-2, with a possible D match to TRBD2 (5 bases). Germline values: CDR1 DFQATT, CDR2 SNEGSKA (reference sequence). The CDR3 sequence is 11 residues long.

The chain recombines TRBV18 with TRBJ2-1; D possibly corresponds to TRBD1 (6 bases). This CDR3 is built from 14 residues. Trimming removed 2 bases at V and 6 bases at J, with 11 bases between. Germline V gene lookup returns CDR1 KGHSH and CDR2 LQKENI. The CDR3 loop reads CASSPTGSGNEQFF. The CDR3 nucleotides read TGTGCCAGCTCACCAACAGGGTCAGGCAATGAGCAGTTCTTC.

J is TRBJ2-1 and V is TRBV7-9, with a tentative D call TRBD1 (6 bases). CDR1 and CDR2 (germline): SEHNR, FQNEAQ (reference sequence). Trimming left V 0 bases short and J 7 bases short, with 16 bases between. This CDR3 has 16 residues. Here the CDR3 DNA reads TGTGCCAGCAGCTTAGCAGAAACAGGGAGACGAAATGAGCAGTTCTTC. Amino acid sequence: CASSLAETGRRNEQFF. Using reference TRBV7-9 and TRBJ2-1 for the parts outside the CDR3, the full variable domain is DTGVSQNPRHKITKRGQNVTFRCDPISEHNRLYWYRQTLGQGPEFLTYFQNEAQLEKSRLLSDRFSAERPKGSFSTLEIQRTEQGDSAMYLCASSLAETGRRNEQFFGPGTRLTVL.

The rearrangement links TRBV6-5 to TRBJ2-1, with D perhaps matching TRBD1 (5 bases). This CDR3 has 16 residues. The V end was cut by 0 bases, the J end by 8 bases, with 17 bases between. Looked up from germline, CDR1 is MNHEY and CDR2 is SVGAGI. The CDR3 bases are TGTGCCAGCAGTTACTCGGCAGGGTCATACGCCGATGAGCAGTTCTTC. This codes for CASSYSAGSYADEQFF.

The gene calls are TRBV9 and TRBJ2-2, with 9 nucleotides matching TRBD1. The V gene end was trimmed by 4 bases and the J gene end by 4 bases; junction bases not matched to a gene: 11. This CDR3 is built from 17 residues. Germline CDR1 SGDLS, CDR2 YYNGEE. The DNA for the CDR3 is TGTGCCAGCAGCATAGACGGCGACAGGGGGGGCACCGGGGAGCTGTTTTTT. The encoded protein is CASSIDGDRGGTGELFF. Variable domain in full (rest from reference TRBV9 and TRBJ2-2): DSGVTQTPKHLITATGQRVTLRCSPRSGDLSVYWYQQSLDQGLQFLIQYYNGEERAKGNILERFSAQQFPDLHSELNLSSLELGDSALYFCASSIDGDRGGTGELFFGEGSRLTVL.

J is TRBJ2-7 and V is TRBV7-9, with D possibly called TRBD1 or TRBD2 (5 bases each). Trimming took off 1 base at V and 0 bases at J, with 10 bases between the two ends. Germline lookup yields CDR1 SEHNR and CDR2 FQNEAQ (reference sequence). CDR3 length: 15 amino acids. CDR3 loop: CASSLGQRSSYEQYF. DNA of the CDR3: TGTGCCAGCAGCTTAGGACAGCGGAGCTCCTACGAGCAGTACTTC.

This clonotype was counted only a few times. Here the CDR3 reads CALMGDRTRNTEAFF. In DNA form, the CDR3 reads TGTGCTCTTATGGGGGACAGGACCCGGAACACTGAAGCTTTCTTT. V usage is TRBV7-9 and J usage is TRBJ1-1, with TRBD1 identical over 8 bases. Germline V CDR1 and CDR2: SEHNR, FQNEAQ (reference sequence). The CDR3 has 15 amino acids. The entire variable domain, with the rest obtained from reference TRBV7-9 and TRBJ1-1, is as follows: DTGVSQNPRHKITKRGQNVTFRCDPISEHNRLYWYRQTLGQGPEFLTYFQNEAQLEKSRLLSDRFSAERPKGSFSTLEIQRTEQGDSAMYLCALMGDRTRNTEAFFGQGTRLTVV.

This clonotype was seen only a few times. This chain connects TRBV12-3 or TRBV12-4 to TRBJ2-1, with a possible D match to TRBD2 (5 bases). The length of the CDR3 is 14 residues. Deletions cut 6 bases from V and 6 bases from J, with 15 bases between. CDR3 residues: CASSATLEFNEQFF. The DNA for the CDR3 is TGTGCCAGCAGCGCTACACTAGAGTTCAATGAGCAGTTCTTC.

The chain couples TRBV7-9 to TRBJ2-4; D tentatively fits TRBD1 or TRBD2 (5 bases each). This CDR3 is 16 amino acids long. Trimming shortened V by 4 bases and J by 15 bases, and 28 bases separated the two germline ends. Germline lookup yields CDR1 SEHNR and CDR2 FQNEAQ (reference sequence). The CDR3, as DNA: TGTGCCAGCAGCTCAAGAGAGAAGCCGGGACCCTTCCTTGGGTACTTC. The encoded protein is CASSSREKPGPFLGYF.

The chain uses TRBV20-1 and TRBJ1-1, with unresolved D. The CDR3 consists of 13 residues. Germline V gene lookup returns CDR1 DFQATT and CDR2 SNEGSKA (reference sequence). V was cut by 5 bases and J by 1 base, with 11 bases left in between. CDR3 DNA: TGCAGTGCTGGGGAGGGAGGGAACACTGAAGCTTTCTTT. Protein sequence: CSAGEGGNTEAFF.

This clonotype appeared a few times. The rearrangement joins TRBV12-3 or TRBV12-4 to TRBJ1-1, with 9 bases aligning to TRBD1. V shed 5 bases and J 3 bases; nucleotides not matched to a gene: 7. The CDR3 loop spans 15 amino acids. The CDR3 DNA reads TGTGCCAGCAGTCCCGGGACAGGGTCGTACACTGAAGCTTTCTTT. Translated, it gives CASSPGTGSYTEAFF.

This clonotype came up a few times. J is TRBJ1-1 and V is TRBV30; D may be TRBD1 (5 bases). Trimming left V 3 bases short and J 0 bases short, with 20 bases between. CDR1 GTSNPN and CDR2 SVGIG come from the germline V gene (reference sequence). The length of the CDR3 is 17 residues. The CDR3 DNA reads as TGTGCCTGGAGGAGGAACGACAGAGAGAATATGAACACTGAAGCTTTCTTT. Translation gives CAWRRNDRENMNTEAFF.

Regarding this clonotype: One junction end disagrees with the germline gene, perhaps due to a read error. The rearrangement joins TRBV4-1 to TRBJ2-3, with no clear D. This CDR3 is built from 13 residues. The V gene's germline CDR1 is MGHRA and CDR2 YSYEKL. DNA for the CDR3: TGCGCCAGCAGTCAAGAAGTCCCAGATACGCAGTATTTT. Amino acids: CASSQEVPDTQYF.